The 18 T cell receptor beta chains reported below all come from one sample, sequenced in a study of OX40 agonist ivuxolimab in advanced cancers. Library prep was done by the immunoSEQ multiplex PCR assay. The table comes from immuneACCESS by way of TCRdb, which keeps in-frame sequences with V and J called. Part of the clones is missing from these tables; in studies checked, under half for an unresolved V gene and the rest for unknown reasons. This sample gives tens of thousands of clones in total; around 86% of them show up just once. More than 25% of the sample rests with the top ten. The input for sequencing was CD4+ or CD8+ T cells sorted from blood, taken in a trial of the OX40 agonist ivuxolimab. Source of these receptors: an adult with an advanced solid tumor such as melanoma, head and neck, liver or kidney cancer.

Only one count was recorded for this clone. The V call is TRBV5-1, the J call TRBJ2-3; 11 bases map to TRBD2. The V segment lost 3 bases and the J segment 7 bases; nucleotides outside the gene matches: 4. Germline values: CDR1 SGHRS, CDR2 YFSETQ. The CDR3 contains 14 residues. CDR3 sequence: CASSSGLADYTQYF. In nucleotides, the CDR3 is TGCGCCAGCAGCTCGGGACTAGCGGACTATACGCAGTATTTT.

The chain carries TRBV9 and TRBJ2-6; no definite D call. The germline V gene has CDR1 SGDLS and CDR2 YYNGEE. The CDR3 has 15 residues. V was clipped by 0 bases and J by 2 bases, with 6 bases between them. The DNA of the CDR3 is TGTGCCAGCAGCGTAGAAGGTACTGGGGCCAACGTCCTGACTTTC. This gives the protein CASSVEGTGANVLTF. The variable domain in full, completed from reference TRBV9 and TRBJ2-6, reads DSGVTQTPKHLITATGQRVTLRCSPRSGDLSVYWYQQSLDQGLQFLIQYYNGEERAKGNILERFSAQQFPDLHSELNLSSLELGDSALYFCASSVEGTGANVLTFGAGSRLTVL.

This chain joins TRBV5-1 and TRBJ1-4; 10 nucleotides align to TRBD1. The CDR3 sequence is 14 residues long. Trimming at V came to 4 bases and at J to 8 bases, leaving 5 bases not matched to a gene. Germline-derived CDR1 and CDR2 are SGHRS and YFSETQ. The CDR3 here is CASSVTGGEEKLFF. The CDR3 DNA follows: TGCGCCAGCAGCGTGACAGGGGGCGAGGAAAAACTGTTTTTT.

The rearrangement uses TRBV27 and TRBJ2-5; 9 nucleotides match TRBD2. The J call may not be correct, given that the DNA end is closer to TRBJ2-7. CDR3 length: 15 amino acids. Germline-derived CDR1 and CDR2 are MNHEY and SMNVEV (reference sequence). The CDR3 DNA sequence: TGTGCCAGCACGTACGTAGCGGGGGCAAGGTACGAGCAGTACTTC. Protein sequence: CASTYVAGARYEQYF.

This clone was found once. V is TRBV28 and J is TRBJ2-7, with TRBD1 identical over 7 bases. Trimming removed 5 bases from V and 3 bases from J; junction bases left unmatched: 13. The germline gives CDR1 MDHEN, CDR2 SYDVKM. There are 16 residues in the CDR3. CDR3 protein: CASSGPGGEEYYEQYF. In DNA form, the CDR3 reads TGTGCCAGCAGTGGTCCAGGGGGTGAGGAATACTACGAGCAGTACTTC.

This chain connects TRBV27 to TRBJ2-5, with 8 nucleotides matching TRBD2. This CDR3 contains 18 residues. Germline CDR1 MNHEY, CDR2 SMNVEV (reference sequence). Unmatched junction bases numbered 17, after V lost 6 bases and J lost 2 bases. CDR3 DNA sequence: TGTGCCAGCAGCGGCTCCCTTGGCGGGGGGTCGAAGCAAGAGACCCAGTACTTC. It codes for CASSGSLGGGSKQETQYF.

This clone was counted a single time. The rearrangement joins TRBV30 to TRBJ2-7, with 11 bases identical to TRBD1. Germline-derived CDR1 and CDR2 are GTSNPN and SVGIG (reference sequence). The V segment lost 5 bases and the J segment 2 bases; nucleotides outside the gene matches: 2. CDR3 size: 13 residues. The DNA for the CDR3 is TGTGCCTGGGGGACAGGGGGTACCTACGAGCAGTACTTC. This translates into CAWGTGGTYEQYF.

This clone turned up a few times. The V call is TRBV6-5, the J call TRBJ2-7, with D unclear. V was clipped by 6 bases and J by 5 bases, with 20 bases between them. Germline V lookup: CDR1 MNHEY, CDR2 SVGAGI. This CDR3 contains 15 residues. This chain's CDR3 is CASSLGTGFSNEQYF. CDR3 nucleotide sequence: TGTGCCAGCAGCTTGGGTACCGGGTTTAGCAACGAGCAGTACTTC.

The J gene is TRBJ2-2, the V gene TRBV7-9, with 12 positions matching TRBD2. V gave up 5 bases and J gave up 1 base; unmatched junction bases: 5. The CDR3 runs to 17 residues. Germline CDR1 SEHNR, CDR2 FQNEAQ (reference sequence). The CDR3 region is CASSPRLAGVNTGELFF. The CDR3 bases are TGTGCCAGCAGCCCACGACTAGCGGGGGTGAACACCGGGGAGCTGTTTTTT.

The chain links TRBV6-6 to TRBJ2-1; TRBD2 matches at 8 bases. Looked up from germline, CDR1 is MNHNY and CDR2 is SVGAGI (reference sequence). With 6 bases clipped from V and 0 bases from J, the junction kept 4 bases outside the gene matches. CDR3 length equals 15 residues. The CDR3 protein is CASSIAGSSYNEQFF. The CDR3 DNA sequence: TGTGCCAGCAGCATAGCGGGGAGCTCCTACAATGAGCAGTTCTTC.

This clone was seen more than once but under ten times. The gene calls are TRBV7-9 and TRBJ1-2; perhaps TRBD1 as D (5 bases). The CDR3 length is 15 residues. The germline V and J ends were trimmed by 6 bases and 1 base, with 15 bases remaining between them. CDR1 and CDR2 (germline): SEHNR, FQNEAQ (reference sequence). The CDR3 loop reads CASSTRGYGNYGYTF. The CDR3 DNA follows: TGTGCCAGCAGTACGCGGGGGTATGGTAACTATGGCTACACCTTC.

J is TRBJ2-2 and V is TRBV28; a weak D match, TRBD2 (6 bases). In germline, CDR1 is MDHEN, CDR2 SYDVKM. CDR3 length: 14 amino acids. The V end lost 7 bases, the J end lost 10 bases, and 19 bases lay between the germline ends. The CDR3 coding sequence is TGTGCCAGCACCCTGGGTTGGGAGGACGAGGAGCTGTTTTTT. It is translated as CASTLGWEDEELFF.

The chain joins TRBV28 to TRBJ2-6, with 8 bases that match TRBD1. The junction had 9 bases not matched to a gene; V was cut back by 4 bases and J by 7 bases. This CDR3 spans 16 amino acids. CDR1 is MDHEN, CDR2 SYDVKM, per germline. The DNA of the CDR3 is TGTGCCAGCAGTTCGGACAGGGAACAAAGAGCCAACGTCCTGACTTTC. This translates into CASSSDREQRANVLTF.

V usage is TRBV29-1 and J usage is TRBJ2-7; the match to TRBD1 covers 9 bases. The V segment lost 5 bases and the J segment 3 bases; nucleotides outside the gene matches: 8. The CDR3 has 14 amino acids. CDR1 and CDR2 (germline): SQVTM, ANQGSEA. CDR3 region: CSVPMGQGIYEQYF. CDR3 DNA: TGCAGCGTTCCTATGGGACAGGGAATCTACGAGCAGTACTTC.

This clone showed up just once. V usage is TRBV19 and J usage is TRBJ2-7; TRBD1 aligns across 7 bases. The ends lost 5 bases at V and 4 bases at J; junction bases unmatched: 11. Germline-derived CDR1 and CDR2 are LNHDA and SQIVND (reference sequence). This CDR3 region has 15 residues. The CDR3 DNA reads as TGTGCCAGTAGTGGGGGCCCAGGGGGTACTTACGAGCAGTACTTC. Its translation: CASSGGPGGTYEQYF.

V is TRBV15 and J is TRBJ1-1; D might be TRBD1 (5 bases). Per germline, CDR1 LNHNV and CDR2 YYDKDF (reference sequence). Trimming pared 4 bases from V and 11 bases from J, leaving 14 bases between. There are 12 residues in the CDR3. CDR3 amino acids: CATSTQTAGAFF. In nucleotides, the CDR3 is TGTGCCACCAGCACTCAGACAGCCGGGGCTTTCTTT.

V usage is TRBV7-9 and J usage is TRBJ1-6, with 7 bases identical to TRBD1. The germline gives CDR1 SEHNR, CDR2 FQNEAQ (reference sequence). The CDR3 is 13 residues long. V shed 6 bases, J shed 10 bases, and the junction held 6 bases outside the gene matches. As DNA, the CDR3 is TGTGCCAGCAGTGACAGGGTAGGCTCACCCCTCCACTTT. Amino acids: CASSDRVGSPLHF.

Only a few counts were recorded for this clone. The rearrangement links TRBV6-6 to TRBJ1-5; 9 bases map to TRBD1. V was pared by 0 bases and J by 6 bases, with 3 bases of the junction left unmatched. CDR1 is MNHNY and CDR2 is SVGAGI in the germline V gene (reference sequence). The CDR3 is 15 residues long. CDR3 loop: CASSYSGTGLQPQHF. In DNA, the CDR3 is TGTGCCAGCAGTTACTCTGGGACAGGGCTTCAGCCCCAGCATTTT.